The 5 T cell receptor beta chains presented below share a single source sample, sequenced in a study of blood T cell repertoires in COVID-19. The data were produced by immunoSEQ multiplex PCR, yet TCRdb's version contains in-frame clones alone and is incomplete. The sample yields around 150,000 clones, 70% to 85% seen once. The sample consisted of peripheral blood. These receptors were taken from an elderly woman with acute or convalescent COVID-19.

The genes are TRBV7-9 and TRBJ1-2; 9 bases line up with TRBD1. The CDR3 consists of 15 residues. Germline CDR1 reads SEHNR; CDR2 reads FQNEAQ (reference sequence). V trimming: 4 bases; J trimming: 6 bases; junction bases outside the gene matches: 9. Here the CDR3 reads CASSSQGAGLHGYTF. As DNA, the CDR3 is TGTGCCAGCAGCTCACAGGGGGCCGGTCTGCATGGCTACACCTTC.

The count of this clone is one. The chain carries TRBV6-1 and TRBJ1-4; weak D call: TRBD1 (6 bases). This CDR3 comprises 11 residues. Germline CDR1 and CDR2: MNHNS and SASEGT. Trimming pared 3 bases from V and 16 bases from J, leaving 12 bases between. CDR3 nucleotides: TGTGCCAGCAGTGAGGCAGGGGATCGGTTTTTT. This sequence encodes CASSEAGDRFF.

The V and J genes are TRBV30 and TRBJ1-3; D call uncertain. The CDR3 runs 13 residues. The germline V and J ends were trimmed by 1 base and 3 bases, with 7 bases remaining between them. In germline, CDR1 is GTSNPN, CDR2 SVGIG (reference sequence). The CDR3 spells CAWSAGIGNTIYF. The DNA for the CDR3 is TGTGCCTGGAGTGCGGGAATTGGAAACACCATATATTTT.

CDR3 sequence: CASSLGAGKETQYF. The CDR3 DNA follows: TGTGCCAGCAGCTTGGGCGCAGGCAAAGAGACCCAGTACTTC. The chain carries TRBV5-8 and TRBJ2-5; D is undetermined. In germline, CDR1 is SGHTS, CDR2 YDEGEE. The CDR3 sequence is 14 residues long. Between the trimmed V and J ends, which lost 0 bases and 3 bases, there was a span of 9 bases.

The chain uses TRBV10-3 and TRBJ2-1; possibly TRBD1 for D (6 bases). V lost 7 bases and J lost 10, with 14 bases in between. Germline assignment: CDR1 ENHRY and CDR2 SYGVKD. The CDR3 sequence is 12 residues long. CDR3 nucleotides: TGTGCCATCAACCCCGGGACACCGGAGCAGTTCTTC. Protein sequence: CAINPGTPEQFF.